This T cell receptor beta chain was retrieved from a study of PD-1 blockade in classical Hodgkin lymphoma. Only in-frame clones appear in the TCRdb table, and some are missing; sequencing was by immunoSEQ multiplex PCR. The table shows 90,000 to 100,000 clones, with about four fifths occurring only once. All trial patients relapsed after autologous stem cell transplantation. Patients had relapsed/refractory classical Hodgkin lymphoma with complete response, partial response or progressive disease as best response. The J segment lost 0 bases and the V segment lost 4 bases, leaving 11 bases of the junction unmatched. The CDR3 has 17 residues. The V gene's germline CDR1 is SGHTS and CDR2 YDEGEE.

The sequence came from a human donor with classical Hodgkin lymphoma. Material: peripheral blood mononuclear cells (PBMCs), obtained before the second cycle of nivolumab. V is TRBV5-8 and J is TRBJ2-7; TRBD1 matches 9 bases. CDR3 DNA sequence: TGTGCCAGCAGCACGGCCACGGGGACAGGGAGCTCCTACGAGCAGTACTTC. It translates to CASSTATGTGSSYEQYF. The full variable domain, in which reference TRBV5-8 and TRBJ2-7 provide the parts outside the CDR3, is EAGVTQSPTHLIKTRGQQATLRCSPISGHTSVYWYQQALGLGLQFLLWYDEGEERNRGNFPPRFSGRQFPNYSSELNVNALELEDSALYLCASSTATGTGSSYEQYFGPGTRLTVT.